Below are 4 T cell receptor beta chains sequenced from a single sample in a study of cytomegalovirus exposure and HLA in healthy donors. With 60 Vbeta and 13 Jbeta primers, the PCR was carried out. The assay was immunoSEQ multiplex PCR, and TCRdb's table has in-frame clones only and misses some. This sample yields some 120,000 clones, of which 65% to 90% are seen a single time; around 4% belongs to the top ten. Sequencing was performed on PBMCs. The receptor set was obtained from a woman in her 30s in good health and CMV-seronegative.

This chain connects TRBV4-1 to TRBJ1-2; possibly TRBD1 for D (6 bases). Germline V gene data show CDR1 as MGHRA and CDR2 as YSYEKL. Trimming cost V 0 bases and J 8 bases, with 19 bases left between them. The CDR3 runs to 16 residues. DNA for the CDR3: TGCGCCAGCAGCCAAGATCTATCTGGTCCAGGGGTAGGCTACACCTTC. This codes for CASSQDLSGPGVGYTF.

V is TRBV21-1 and J is TRBJ2-7; TRBD1 was called by the table and not checked on the DNA. TRBV21-1 is a recognized pseudogene. The CDR3 has 11 amino acids. The CDR3 is CASSVGGEQYF. DNA for the CDR3: TGTGCCAGCAGCGTAGGGGGCGAGCAGTACTTC.

V and J are TRBV6-6 and TRBJ2-2; no definite D call. The CDR3 is 14 amino acids. Germline CDR1 is MNHNY and CDR2 is SVGAGI (reference sequence). V was shortened by 7 bases and J by 0 bases, with 9 bases between the two germline ends. The chain's CDR3 is CASTPGPNTGELFF. CDR3 nucleotide sequence: TGTGCCAGCACCCCTGGGCCGAACACCGGGGAGCTGTTTTTT.

The chain employs TRBV5-1 and TRBJ1-1; 8 nucleotides align to TRBD1. Looked up from germline, CDR1 is SGHRS and CDR2 is YFSETQ. Germline trimming cut 4 bases from V and 0 bases from J; bases unmatched to any gene: 5. The length of the CDR3 is 15 residues. The CDR3 here is CASSERQGMNTEAFF. The CDR3 DNA is TGCGCCAGCAGCGAAAGACAGGGGATGAACACTGAAGCTTTCTTT.